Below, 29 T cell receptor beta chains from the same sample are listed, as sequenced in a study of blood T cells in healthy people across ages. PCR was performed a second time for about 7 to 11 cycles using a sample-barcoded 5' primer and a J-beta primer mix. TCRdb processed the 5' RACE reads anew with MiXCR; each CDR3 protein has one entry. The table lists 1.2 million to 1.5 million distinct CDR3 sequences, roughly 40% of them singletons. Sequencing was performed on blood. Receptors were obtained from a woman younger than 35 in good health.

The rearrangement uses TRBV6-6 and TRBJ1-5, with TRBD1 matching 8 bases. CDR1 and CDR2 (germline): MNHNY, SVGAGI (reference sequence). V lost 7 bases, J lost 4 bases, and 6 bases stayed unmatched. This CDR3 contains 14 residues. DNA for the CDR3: TGTGCCAGCAACCCGACAGGGGTAAATCAGCCCCAGCATTTT. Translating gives CASNPTGVNQPQHF.

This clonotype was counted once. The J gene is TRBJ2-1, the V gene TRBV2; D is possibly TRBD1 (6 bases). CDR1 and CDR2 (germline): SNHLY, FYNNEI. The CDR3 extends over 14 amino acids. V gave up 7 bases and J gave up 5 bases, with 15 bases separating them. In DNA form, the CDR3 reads TGTGCCAGCAACGAGGGGGTCCAAAACAATGAGCAGTTCTTC. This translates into CASNEGVQNNEQFF.

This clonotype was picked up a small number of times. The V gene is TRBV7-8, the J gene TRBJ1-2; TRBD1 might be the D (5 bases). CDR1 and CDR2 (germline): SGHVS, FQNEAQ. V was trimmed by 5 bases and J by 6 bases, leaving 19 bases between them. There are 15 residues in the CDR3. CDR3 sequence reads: CASSPRSGTVDGYTF. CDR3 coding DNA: TGTGCCAGCAGCCCACGCTCCGGGACTGTCGATGGCTACACCTTC.

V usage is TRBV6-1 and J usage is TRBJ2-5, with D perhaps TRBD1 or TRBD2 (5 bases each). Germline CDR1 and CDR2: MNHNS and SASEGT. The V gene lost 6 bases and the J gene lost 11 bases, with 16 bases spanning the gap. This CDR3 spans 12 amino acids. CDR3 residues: CASRGEWSEQYF. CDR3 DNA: TGTGCCAGCAGGGGGGAATGGAGTGAGCAGTACTTC.

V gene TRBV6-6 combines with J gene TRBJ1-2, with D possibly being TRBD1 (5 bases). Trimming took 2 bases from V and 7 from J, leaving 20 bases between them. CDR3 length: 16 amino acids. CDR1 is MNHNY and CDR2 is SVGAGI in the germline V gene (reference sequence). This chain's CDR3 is CASSYGGPSRDGGYTF. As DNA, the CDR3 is TGTGCCAGCAGTTACGGAGGTCCATCTCGGGACGGTGGCTACACCTTC.

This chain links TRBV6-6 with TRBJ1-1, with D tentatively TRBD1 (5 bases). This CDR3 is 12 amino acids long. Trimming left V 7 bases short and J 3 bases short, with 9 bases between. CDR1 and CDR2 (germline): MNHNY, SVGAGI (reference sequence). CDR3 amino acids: CASMGVDTEAFF. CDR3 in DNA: TGTGCCAGCATGGGGGTTGACACTGAAGCTTTCTTT.

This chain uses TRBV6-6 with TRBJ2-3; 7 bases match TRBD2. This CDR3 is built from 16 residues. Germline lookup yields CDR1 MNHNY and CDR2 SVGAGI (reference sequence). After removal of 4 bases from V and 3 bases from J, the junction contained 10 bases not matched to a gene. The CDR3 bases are TGTGCCAGCAGTTGCCGGACTAGTTATCTAACAGATACGCAGTATTTT. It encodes CASSCRTSYLTDTQYF.

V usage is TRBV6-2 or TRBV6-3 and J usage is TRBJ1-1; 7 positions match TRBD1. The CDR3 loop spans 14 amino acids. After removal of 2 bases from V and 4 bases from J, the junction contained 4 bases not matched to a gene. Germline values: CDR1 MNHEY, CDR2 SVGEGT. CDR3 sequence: CASSYQGESTEAFF. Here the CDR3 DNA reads TGTGCCAGCAGTTACCAGGGGGAAAGCACTGAAGCTTTCTTT.

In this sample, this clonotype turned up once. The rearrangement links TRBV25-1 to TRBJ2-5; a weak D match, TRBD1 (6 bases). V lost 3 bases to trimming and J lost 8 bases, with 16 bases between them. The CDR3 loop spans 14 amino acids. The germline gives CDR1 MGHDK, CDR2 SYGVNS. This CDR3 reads CASSEPDRHPTQYF. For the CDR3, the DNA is TGTGCCAGCAGTGAGCCCGACAGGCACCCAACCCAGTACTTC.

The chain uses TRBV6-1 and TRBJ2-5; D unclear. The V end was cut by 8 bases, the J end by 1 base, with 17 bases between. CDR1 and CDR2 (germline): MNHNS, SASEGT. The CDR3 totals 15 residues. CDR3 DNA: TGTGCCAGCCAGAGAGTAAAAAACTTCCAAGAGACCCAGTACTTC. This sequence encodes CASQRVKNFQETQYF.

The chain's CDR3 is CASSGTGLDEKLFF. In DNA form, the CDR3 reads TGTGCCAGCAGCGGGACAGGGTTGGATGAAAAACTGTTTTTT. The V call is TRBV9, the J call TRBJ1-4, with TRBD1 matching 8 bases. Germline CDR1 is SGDLS and CDR2 is YYNGEE. Losses at the gene ends were 3 bases for V and 6 bases for J; bases not matched to a gene: 4. This CDR3 spans 14 amino acids.

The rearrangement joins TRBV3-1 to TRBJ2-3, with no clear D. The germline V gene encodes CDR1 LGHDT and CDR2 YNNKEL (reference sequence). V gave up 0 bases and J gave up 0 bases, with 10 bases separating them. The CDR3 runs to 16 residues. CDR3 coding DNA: TGTGCCAGCAGCCAAGAAGTCGCGGTTAGCACAGATACGCAGTATTTT. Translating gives CASSQEVAVSTDTQYF.

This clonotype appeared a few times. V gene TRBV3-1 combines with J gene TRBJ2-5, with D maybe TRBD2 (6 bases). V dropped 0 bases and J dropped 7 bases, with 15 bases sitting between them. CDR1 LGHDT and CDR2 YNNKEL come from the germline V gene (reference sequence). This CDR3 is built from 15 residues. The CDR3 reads CASSQDGGRAGTQYF. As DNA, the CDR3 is TGTGCCAGCAGCCAAGATGGAGGGAGAGCGGGGACCCAGTACTTC.

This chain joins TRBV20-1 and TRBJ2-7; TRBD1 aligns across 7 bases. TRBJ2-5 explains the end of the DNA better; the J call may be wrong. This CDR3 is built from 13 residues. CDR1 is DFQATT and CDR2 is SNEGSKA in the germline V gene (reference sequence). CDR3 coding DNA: TGCAGTTTTCCCCGGGACAGCCAAGAGACCCAGTACTTC. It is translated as CSFPRDSQETQYF.

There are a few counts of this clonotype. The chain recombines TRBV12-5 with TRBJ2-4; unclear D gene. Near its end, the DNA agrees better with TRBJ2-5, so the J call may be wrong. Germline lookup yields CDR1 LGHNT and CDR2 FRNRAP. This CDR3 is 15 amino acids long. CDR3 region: CASGSPPVTEETQYF. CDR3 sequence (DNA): TGTGCTAGTGGTTCTCCCCCAGTCACAGAAGAGACCCAGTACTTC.

CDR3 residues: CASSAERAGNQPQHF. In DNA, the CDR3 is TGCGCCAGCAGTGCCGAACGGGCGGGCAATCAGCCCCAGCATTTT. This chain joins TRBV10-2 and TRBJ1-5; D gene unclear. This CDR3 has 15 amino acids. Deletions cut 4 bases from V and 2 bases from J, with 12 bases between. From germline, CDR1 is WSHSY and CDR2 SAAADI.

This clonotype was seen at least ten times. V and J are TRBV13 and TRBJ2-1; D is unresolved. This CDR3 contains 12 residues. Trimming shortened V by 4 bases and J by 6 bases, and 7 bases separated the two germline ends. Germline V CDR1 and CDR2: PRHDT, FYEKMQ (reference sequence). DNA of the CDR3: TGTGCCAGCAGCTCTCAAGCCAATGAGCAGTTCTTC. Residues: CASSSQANEQFF.

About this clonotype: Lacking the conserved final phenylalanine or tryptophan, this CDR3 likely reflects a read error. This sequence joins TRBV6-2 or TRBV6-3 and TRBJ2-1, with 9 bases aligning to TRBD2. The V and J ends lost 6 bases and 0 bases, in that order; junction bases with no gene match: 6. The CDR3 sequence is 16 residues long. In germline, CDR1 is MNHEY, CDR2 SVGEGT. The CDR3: CASSRISGSSYNEQFC. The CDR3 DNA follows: TGTGCCAGCAGCCGAATTAGCGGGAGCTCCTACAATGAGCAGTTCTGC.

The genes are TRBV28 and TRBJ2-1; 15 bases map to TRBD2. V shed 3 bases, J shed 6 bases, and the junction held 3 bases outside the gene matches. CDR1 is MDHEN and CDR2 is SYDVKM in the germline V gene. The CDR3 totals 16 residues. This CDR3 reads CASSFWTSGRGNEQFF. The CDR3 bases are TGTGCCAGCAGTTTTTGGACTAGCGGGAGGGGCAATGAGCAGTTCTTC. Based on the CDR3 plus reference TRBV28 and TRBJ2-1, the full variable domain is DVKVTQSSRYLVKRTGEKVFLECVQDMDHENMFWYRQDPGLGLRLIYFSYDVKMKEKGDIPEGYSVSREKKERFSLILESASTNQTSMYLCASSFWTSGRGNEQFFGPGTRLTVL.

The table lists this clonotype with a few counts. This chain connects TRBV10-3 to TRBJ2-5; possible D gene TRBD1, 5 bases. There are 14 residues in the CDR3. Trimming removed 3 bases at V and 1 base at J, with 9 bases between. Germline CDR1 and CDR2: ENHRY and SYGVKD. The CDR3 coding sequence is TGTGCCATCAGTGACGACAGCTCCCAAGAGACCCAGTACTTC. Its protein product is CAISDDSSQETQYF.

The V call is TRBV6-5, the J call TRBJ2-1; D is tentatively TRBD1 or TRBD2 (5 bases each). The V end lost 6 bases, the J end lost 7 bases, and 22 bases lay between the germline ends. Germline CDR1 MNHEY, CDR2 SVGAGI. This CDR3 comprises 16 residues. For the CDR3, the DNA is TGTGCCAGCAGGAGGGGTTCAACCTTATGGGCAAATGAGCAGTTCTTC. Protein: CASRRGSTLWANEQFF.

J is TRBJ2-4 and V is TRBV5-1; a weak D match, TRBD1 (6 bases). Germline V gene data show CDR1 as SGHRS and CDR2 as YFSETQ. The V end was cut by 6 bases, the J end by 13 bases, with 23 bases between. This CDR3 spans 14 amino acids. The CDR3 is CASMLQGRVGEQYF. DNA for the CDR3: TGCGCCAGCATGCTACAGGGACGAGTGGGAGAGCAGTACTTC.

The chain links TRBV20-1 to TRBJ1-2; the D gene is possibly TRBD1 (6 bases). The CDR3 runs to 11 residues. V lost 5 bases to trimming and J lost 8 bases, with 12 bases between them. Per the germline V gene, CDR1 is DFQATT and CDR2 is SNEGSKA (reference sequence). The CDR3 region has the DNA TGCAGTGCTGGCAGGGGTATAGGCTACACCTTC. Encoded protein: CSAGRGIGYTF.

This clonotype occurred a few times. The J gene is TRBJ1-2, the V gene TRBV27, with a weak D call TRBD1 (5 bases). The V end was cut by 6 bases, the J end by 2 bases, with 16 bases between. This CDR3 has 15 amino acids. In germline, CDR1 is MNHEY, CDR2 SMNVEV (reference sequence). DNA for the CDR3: TGTGCCAGCAGGCATTCGGGACCCAGAAACTATGGCTACACCTTC. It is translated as CASRHSGPRNYGYTF.

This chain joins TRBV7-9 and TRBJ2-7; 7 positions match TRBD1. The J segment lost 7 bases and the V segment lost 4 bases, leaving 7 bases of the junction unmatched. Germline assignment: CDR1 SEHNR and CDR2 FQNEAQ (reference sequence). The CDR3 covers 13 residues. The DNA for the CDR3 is TGTGCCAGCAGCTCGAACAGGGGTAATGAGCAGTACTTC. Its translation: CASSSNRGNEQYF.

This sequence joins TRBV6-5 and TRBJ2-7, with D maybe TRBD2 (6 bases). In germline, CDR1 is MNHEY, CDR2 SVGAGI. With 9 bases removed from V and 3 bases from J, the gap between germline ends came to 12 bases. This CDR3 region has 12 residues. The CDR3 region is CASYSGFYEQYF. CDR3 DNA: TGTGCCAGTTACAGCGGGTTCTACGAGCAGTACTTC.

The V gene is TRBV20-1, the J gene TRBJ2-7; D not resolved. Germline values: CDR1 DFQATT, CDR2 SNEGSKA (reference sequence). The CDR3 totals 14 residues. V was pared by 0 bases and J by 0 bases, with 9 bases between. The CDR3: CSARDARSSYEQYF. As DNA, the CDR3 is TGCAGTGCTAGAGATGCGAGATCCTCCTACGAGCAGTACTTC.

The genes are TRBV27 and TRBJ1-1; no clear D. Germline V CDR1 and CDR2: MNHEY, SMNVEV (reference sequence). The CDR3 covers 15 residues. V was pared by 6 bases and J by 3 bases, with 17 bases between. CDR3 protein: CASSLQIRAHTEAFF. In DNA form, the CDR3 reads TGTGCCAGCAGCCTCCAAATTCGGGCCCACACTGAAGCTTTCTTT.

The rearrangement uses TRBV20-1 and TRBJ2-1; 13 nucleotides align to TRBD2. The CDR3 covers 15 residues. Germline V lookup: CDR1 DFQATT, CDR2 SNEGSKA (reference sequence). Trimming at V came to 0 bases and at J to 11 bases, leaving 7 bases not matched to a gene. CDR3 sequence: CSARETSGGTIKQFF. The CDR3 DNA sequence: TGCAGTGCTAGAGAGACTAGCGGGGGGACTATAAAGCAGTTCTTC.